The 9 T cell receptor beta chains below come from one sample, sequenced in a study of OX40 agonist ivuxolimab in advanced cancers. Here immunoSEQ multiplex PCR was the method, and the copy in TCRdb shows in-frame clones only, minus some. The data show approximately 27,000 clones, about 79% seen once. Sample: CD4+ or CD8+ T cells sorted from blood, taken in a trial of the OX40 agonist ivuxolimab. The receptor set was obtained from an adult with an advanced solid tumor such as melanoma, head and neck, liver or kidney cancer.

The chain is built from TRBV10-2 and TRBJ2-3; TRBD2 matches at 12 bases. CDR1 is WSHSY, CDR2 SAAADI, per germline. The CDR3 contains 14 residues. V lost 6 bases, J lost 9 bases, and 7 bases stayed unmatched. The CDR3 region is CASRTSGGRGTQYF. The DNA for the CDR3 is TGCGCCAGCAGGACTAGCGGGGGCCGGGGAACGCAGTATTTT.

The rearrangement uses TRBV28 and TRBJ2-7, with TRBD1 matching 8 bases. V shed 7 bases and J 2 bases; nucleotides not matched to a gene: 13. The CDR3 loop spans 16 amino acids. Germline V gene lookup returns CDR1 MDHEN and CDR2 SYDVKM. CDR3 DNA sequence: TGTGCCAGCAATACAGGGGGAGGCGAGTCCCCCTACGAGCAGTACTTC. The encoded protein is CASNTGGGESPYEQYF.

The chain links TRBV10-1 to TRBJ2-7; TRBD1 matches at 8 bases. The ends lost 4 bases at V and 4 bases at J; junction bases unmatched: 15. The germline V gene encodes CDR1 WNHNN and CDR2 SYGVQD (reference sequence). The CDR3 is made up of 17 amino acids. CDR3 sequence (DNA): TGCGCCAGCAGTGGCCACATTCCCTCGGACAGGGCATACGAGCAGTACTTC. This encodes CASSGHIPSDRAYEQYF.

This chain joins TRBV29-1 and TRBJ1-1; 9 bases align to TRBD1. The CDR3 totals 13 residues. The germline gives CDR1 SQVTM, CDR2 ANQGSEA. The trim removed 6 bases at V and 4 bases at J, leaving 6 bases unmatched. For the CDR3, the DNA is TGCAGCGTATACAGGGGGCGAGGCACTGAAGCTTTCTTT. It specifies CSVYRGRGTEAFF.

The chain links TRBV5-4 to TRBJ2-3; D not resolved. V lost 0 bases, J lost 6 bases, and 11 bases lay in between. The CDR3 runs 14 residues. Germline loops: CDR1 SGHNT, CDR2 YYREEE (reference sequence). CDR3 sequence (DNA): TGTGCCAGCAGCTTGGAAGTCGCGGTGGATACGCAGTATTTT. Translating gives CASSLEVAVDTQYF.

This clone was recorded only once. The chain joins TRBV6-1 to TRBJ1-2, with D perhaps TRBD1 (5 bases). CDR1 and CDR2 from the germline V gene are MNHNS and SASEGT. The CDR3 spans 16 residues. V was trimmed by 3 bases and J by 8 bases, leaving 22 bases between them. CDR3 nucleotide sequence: TGTGCCAGCAGTGATCTAACAGGTTTAAATCATCGGGGCTACACCTTC. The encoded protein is CASSDLTGLNHRGYTF.

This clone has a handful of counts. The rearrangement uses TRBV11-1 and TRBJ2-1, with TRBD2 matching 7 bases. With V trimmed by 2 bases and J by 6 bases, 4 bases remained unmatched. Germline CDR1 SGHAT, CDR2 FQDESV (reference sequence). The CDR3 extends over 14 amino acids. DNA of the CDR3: TGTGCCAGCAGCTTAATTGCTAGCGGCAATGAGCAGTTCTTC. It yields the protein CASSLIASGNEQFF. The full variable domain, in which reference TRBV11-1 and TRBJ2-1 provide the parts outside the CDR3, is EAEVAQSPRYKITEKSQAVAFWCDPISGHATLYWYRQILGQGPELLVQFQDESVVDDSQLPKDRFSAERLKGVDSTLKIQPAELGDSAMYLCASSLIASGNEQFFGPGTRLTVL.

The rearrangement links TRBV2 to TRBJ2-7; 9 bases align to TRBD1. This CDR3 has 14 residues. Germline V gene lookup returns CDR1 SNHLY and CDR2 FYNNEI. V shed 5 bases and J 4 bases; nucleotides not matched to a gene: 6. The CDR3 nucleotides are TGTGCCAGCAGTACCGGACAGGGGAGGTACGAGCAGTACTTC. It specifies CASSTGQGRYEQYF. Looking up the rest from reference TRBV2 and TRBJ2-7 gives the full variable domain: EPEVTQTPSHQVTQMGQEVILRCVPISNHLYFYWYRQILGQKVEFLVSFYNNEISEKSEIFDDQFSVERPDGSNFTLKIRSTKLEDSAMYFCASSTGQGRYEQYFGPGTRLTVT.

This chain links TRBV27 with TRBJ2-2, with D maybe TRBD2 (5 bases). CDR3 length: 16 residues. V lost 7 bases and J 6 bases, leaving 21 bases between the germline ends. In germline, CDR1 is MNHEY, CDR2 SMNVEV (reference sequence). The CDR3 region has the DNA TGTGCCAGCACCCCCCTCGAGGGAGTCGGGGCCGGGGAGCTGTTTTTT. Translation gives CASTPLEGVGAGELFF.